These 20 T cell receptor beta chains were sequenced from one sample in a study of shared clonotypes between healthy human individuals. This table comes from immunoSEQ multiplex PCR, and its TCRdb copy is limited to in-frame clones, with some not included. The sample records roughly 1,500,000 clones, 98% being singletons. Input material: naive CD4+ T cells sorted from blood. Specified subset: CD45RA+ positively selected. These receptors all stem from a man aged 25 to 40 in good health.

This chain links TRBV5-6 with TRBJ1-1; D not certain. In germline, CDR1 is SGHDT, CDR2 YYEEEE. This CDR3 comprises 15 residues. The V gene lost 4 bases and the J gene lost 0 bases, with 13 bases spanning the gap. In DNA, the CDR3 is TGTGCCAGCAGCCCTACAGCGAACCTGAACACTGAAGCTTTCTTT. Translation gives CASSPTANLNTEAFF.

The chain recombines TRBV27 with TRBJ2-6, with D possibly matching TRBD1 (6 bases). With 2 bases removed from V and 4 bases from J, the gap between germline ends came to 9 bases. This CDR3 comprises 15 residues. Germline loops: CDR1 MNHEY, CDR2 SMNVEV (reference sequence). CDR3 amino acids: CASSLMGAGANVLTF. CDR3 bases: TGTGCCAGCAGTTTAATGGGGGCCGGGGCCAACGTCCTGACTTTC.

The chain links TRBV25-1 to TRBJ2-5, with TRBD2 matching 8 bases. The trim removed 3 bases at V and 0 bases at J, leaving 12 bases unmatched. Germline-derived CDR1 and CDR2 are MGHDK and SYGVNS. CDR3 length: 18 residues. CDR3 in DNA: TGTGCCAGCAGTGATTTACCAGGCTCTAGCGGGTACCAAGAGACCCAGTACTTC. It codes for CASSDLPGSSGYQETQYF.

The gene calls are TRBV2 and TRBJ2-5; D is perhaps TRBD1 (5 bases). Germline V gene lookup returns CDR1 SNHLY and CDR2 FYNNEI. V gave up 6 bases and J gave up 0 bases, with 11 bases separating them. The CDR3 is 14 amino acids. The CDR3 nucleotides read TGTGCCAGCAGGGAGAGACAGTACCAAGAGACCCAGTACTTC. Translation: CASRERQYQETQYF. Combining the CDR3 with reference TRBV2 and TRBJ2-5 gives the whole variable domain EPEVTQTPSHQVTQMGQEVILRCVPISNHLYFYWYRQILGQKVEFLVSFYNNEISEKSEIFDDQFSVERPDGSNFTLKIRSTKLEDSAMYFCASRERQYQETQYFGPGTRLLVL.

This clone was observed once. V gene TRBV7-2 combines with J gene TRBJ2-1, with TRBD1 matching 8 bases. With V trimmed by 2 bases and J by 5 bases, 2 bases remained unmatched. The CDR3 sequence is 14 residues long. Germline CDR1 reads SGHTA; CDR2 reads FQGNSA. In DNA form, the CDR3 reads TGTGCCAGCAGCTTAAGGACAGGGAACAATGAGCAGTTCTTC. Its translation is CASSLRTGNNEQFF.

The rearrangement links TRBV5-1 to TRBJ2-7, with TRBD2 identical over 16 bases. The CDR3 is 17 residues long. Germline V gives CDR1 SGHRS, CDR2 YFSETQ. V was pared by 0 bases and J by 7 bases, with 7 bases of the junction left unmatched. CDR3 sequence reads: CASSLVGLAGGSGEQYF. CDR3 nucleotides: TGCGCCAGCAGCTTGGTGGGACTAGCGGGAGGGTCGGGGGAGCAGTACTTC.

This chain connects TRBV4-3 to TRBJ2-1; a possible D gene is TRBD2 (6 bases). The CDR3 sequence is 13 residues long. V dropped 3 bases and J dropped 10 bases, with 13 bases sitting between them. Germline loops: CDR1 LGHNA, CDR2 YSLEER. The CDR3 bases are TGCGCCAGCAGCCACGATGACGCGGGGGAGCAGTTCTTC. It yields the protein CASSHDDAGEQFF.

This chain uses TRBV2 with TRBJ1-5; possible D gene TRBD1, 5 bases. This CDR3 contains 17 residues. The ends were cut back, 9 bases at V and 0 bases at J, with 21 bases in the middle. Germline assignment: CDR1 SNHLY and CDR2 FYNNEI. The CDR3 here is CASTPGRINNSNQPQHF. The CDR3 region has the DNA TGTGCCAGTACCCCGGGACGCATAAACAATAGCAATCAGCCCCAGCATTTT.

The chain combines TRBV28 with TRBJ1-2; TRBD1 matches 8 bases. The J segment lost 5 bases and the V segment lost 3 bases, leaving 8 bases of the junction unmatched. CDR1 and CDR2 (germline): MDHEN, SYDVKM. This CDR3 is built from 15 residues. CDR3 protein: CASSFPGTGRYGYTF. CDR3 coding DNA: TGTGCCAGCAGTTTTCCCGGGACAGGAAGATATGGCTACACCTTC.

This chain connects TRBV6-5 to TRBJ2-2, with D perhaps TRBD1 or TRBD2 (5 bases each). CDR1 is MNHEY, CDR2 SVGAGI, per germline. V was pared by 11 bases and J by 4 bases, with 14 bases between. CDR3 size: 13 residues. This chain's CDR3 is CAPSNGGTGELFF. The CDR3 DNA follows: TGTGCCCCTTCAAATGGGGGCACCGGGGAGCTGTTTTTT.

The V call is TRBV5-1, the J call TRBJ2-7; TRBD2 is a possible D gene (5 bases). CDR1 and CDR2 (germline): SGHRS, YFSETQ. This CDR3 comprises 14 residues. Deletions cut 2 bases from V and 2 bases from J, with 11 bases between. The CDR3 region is CASSLNSATYEQYF. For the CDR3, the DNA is TGCGCCAGCAGCTTAAATAGCGCGACCTACGAGCAGTACTTC.

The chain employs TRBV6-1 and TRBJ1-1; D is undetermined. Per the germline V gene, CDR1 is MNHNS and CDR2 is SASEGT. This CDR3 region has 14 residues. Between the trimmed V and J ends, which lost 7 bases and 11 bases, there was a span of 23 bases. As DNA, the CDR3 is TGTGCCAGCAATGATAGACAATTTCTCGCCTTCGCTTTCTTT. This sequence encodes CASNDRQFLAFAFF.

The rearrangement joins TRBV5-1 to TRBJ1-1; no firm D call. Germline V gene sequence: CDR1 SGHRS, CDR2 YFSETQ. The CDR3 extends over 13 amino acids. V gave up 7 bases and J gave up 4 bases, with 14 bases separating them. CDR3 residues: CASSNRPATEAFF. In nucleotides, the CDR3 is TGCGCCAGCTCGAACAGACCAGCCACTGAAGCTTTCTTT.

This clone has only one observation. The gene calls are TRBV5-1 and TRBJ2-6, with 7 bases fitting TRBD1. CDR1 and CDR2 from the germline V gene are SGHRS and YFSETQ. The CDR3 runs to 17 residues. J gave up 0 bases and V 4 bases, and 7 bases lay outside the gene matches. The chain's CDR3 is CASSRSGQASGANVLTF. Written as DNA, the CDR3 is TGCGCCAGCAGCCGAAGCGGACAGGCCTCTGGGGCCAACGTCCTGACTTTC.

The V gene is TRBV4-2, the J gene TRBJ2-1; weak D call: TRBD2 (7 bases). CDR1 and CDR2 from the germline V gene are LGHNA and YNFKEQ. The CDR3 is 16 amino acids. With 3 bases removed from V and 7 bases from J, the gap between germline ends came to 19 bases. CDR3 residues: CASSHARGGIGNEQFF. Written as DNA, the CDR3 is TGTGCCAGCAGCCATGCTAGGGGGGGTATAGGGAATGAGCAGTTCTTC.

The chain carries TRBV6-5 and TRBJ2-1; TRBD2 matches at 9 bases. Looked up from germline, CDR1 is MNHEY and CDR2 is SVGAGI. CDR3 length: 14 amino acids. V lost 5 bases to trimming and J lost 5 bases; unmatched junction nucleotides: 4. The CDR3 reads CASSMGLAHNEQFF. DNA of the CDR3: TGTGCCAGCAGTATGGGACTAGCCCACAATGAGCAGTTCTTC.

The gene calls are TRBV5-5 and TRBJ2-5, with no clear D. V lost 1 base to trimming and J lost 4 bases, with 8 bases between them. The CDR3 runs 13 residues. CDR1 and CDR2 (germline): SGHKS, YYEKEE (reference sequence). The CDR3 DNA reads TGTGCCAGCAGCTTGACCAGCCCAGAGACCCAGTACTTC. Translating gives CASSLTSPETQYF.

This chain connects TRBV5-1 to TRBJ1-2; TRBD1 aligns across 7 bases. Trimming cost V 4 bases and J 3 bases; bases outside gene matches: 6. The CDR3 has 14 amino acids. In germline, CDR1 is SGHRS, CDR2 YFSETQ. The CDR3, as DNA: TGCGCCAGCAGCGCACAGGGGTTAGACTATGGCTACACCTTC. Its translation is CASSAQGLDYGYTF.

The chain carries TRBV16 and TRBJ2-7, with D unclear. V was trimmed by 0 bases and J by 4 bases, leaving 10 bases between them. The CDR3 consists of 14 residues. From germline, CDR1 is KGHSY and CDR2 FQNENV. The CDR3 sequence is CASSQSTGGYEQYF. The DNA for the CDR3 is TGTGCCAGCAGCCAATCAACCGGTGGTTACGAGCAGTACTTC.

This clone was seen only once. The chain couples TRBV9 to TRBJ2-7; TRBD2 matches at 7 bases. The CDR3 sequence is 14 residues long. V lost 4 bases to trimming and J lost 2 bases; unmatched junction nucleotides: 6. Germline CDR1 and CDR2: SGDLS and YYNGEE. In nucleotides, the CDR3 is TGTGCCAGCAGCCCCCGGGAGGCCGCCTACGAGCAGTACTTC. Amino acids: CASSPREAAYEQYF.